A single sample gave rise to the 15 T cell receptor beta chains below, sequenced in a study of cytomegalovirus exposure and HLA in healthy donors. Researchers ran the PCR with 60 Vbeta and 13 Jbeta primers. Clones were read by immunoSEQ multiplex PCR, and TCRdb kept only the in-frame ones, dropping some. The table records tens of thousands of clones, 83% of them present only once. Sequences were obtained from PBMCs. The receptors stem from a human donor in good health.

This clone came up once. The CDR3 bases are TGCGCCAGCAGCTTGACTACGGCCAGCGAGCAGTACTTC. Translated, it gives CASSLTTASEQYF. The chain recombines TRBV5-1 with TRBJ2-5; no clear D. The DNA matches TRBJ2-7 better at its end, which makes the J call doubtful. Germline CDR1 SGHRS, CDR2 YFSETQ. This CDR3 is 13 amino acids long.

The CDR3 DNA follows: TGTGCCAGCAGCTTCCAAACAGGGCTCTTGAAACCCTATGGCTACACCTTC. It is translated as CASSFQTGLLKPYGYTF. This chain joins TRBV7-8 and TRBJ1-2; TRBD1 is a possible D gene (6 bases). V lost 3 bases, J lost 4 bases, and 21 bases lay in between. Germline V gene lookup returns CDR1 SGHVS and CDR2 FQNEAQ. CDR3 size: 17 residues.

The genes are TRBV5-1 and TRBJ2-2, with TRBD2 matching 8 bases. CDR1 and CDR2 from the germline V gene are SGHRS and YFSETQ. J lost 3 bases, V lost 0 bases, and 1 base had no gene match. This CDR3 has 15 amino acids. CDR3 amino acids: CASSLELADTGELFF. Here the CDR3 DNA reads TGCGCCAGCAGCTTGGAACTAGCGGACACCGGGGAGCTGTTTTTT. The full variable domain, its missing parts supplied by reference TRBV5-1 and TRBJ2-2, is KAGVTQTPRYLIKTRGQQVTLSCSPISGHRSVSWYQQTPGQGLQFLFEYFSETQRNKGNFPGRFSGRQFSNSRSEMNVSTLELGDSALYLCASSLELADTGELFFGEGSRLTVL.

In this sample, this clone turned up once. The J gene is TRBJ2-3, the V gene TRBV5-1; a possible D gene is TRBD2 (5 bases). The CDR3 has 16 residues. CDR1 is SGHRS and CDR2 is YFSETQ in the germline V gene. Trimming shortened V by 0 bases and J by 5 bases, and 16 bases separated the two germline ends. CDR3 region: CASSLGPVTSIDTQYF. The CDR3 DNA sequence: TGCGCCAGCAGCTTGGGGCCGGTTACTAGTATAGATACGCAGTATTTT.

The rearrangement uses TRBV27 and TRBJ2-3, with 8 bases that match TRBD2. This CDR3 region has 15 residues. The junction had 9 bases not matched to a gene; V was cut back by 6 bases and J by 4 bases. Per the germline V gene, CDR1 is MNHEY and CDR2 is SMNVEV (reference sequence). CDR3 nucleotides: TGTGCCAGCAGGGCGAGCGGGAGTAGCCCAGATACGCAGTATTTT. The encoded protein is CASRASGSSPDTQYF.

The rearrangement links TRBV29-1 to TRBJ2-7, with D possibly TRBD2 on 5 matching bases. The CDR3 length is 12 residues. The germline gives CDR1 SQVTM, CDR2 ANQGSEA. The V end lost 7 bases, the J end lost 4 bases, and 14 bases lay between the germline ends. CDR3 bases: TGCAGCGCTGTGAGACGGGGATACGAGCAGTACTTC. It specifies CSAVRRGYEQYF.

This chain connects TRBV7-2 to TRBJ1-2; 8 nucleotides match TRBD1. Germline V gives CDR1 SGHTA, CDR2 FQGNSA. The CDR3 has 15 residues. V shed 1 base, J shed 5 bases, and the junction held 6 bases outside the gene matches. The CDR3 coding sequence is TGTGCCAGCAGCTTAGAAAGGACAGGGCTGTATGGCTACACCTTC. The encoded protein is CASSLERTGLYGYTF.

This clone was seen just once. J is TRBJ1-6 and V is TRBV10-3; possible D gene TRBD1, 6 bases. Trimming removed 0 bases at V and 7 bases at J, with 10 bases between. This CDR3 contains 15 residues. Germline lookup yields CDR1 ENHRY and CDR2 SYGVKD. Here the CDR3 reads CAISESTGNNSPLHF. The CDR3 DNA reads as TGTGCCATCAGTGAGTCGACAGGCAACAATTCACCCCTCCACTTT.

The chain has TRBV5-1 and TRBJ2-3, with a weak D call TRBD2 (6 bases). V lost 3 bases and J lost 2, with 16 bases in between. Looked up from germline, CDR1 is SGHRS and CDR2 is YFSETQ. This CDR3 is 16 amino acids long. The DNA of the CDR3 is TGCGCCAGCAGCTCGCAGGGTCCGGGGGACACAGATACGCAGTATTTT. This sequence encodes CASSSQGPGDTDTQYF.

This chain's CDR3 is CASSLGALGQRSYEQYF. The CDR3 DNA reads as TGTGCCAGCAGCTTAGGGGCCCTGGGACAGAGATCCTACGAGCAGTACTTC. This sequence joins TRBV11-2 and TRBJ2-7; 7 bases align to TRBD1. The CDR3 runs to 17 residues. V lost 1 base to trimming and J lost 1 base; unmatched junction nucleotides: 10. CDR1 is SGHAT and CDR2 is FQNNGV in the germline V gene.

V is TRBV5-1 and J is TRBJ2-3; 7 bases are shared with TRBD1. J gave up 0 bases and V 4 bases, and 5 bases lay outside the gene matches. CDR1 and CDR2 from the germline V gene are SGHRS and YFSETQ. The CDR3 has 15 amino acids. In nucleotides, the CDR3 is TGCGCCAGCAGCATCGGGACAGTTAGCACAGATACGCAGTATTTT. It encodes CASSIGTVSTDTQYF.

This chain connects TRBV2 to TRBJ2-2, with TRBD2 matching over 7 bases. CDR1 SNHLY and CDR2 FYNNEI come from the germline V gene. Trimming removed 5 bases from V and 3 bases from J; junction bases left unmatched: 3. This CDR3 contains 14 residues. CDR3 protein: CASSREGYTGELFF. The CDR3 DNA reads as TGTGCCAGCAGTAGGGAGGGGTACACCGGGGAGCTGTTTTTT.

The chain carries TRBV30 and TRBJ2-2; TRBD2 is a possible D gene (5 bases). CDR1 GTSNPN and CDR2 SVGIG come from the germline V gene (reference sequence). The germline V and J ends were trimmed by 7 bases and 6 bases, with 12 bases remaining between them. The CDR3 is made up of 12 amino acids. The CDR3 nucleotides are TGTGCCTTAACGAGAGGGCCCGGGGAGCTGTTTTTT. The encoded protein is CALTRGPGELFF.

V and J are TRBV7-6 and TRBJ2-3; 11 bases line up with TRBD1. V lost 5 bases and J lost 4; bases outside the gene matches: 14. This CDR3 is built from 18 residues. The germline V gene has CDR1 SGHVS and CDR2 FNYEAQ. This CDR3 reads CASSRSWKRTGGSDTQYF. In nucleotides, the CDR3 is TGTGCCAGCAGCCGAAGTTGGAAGAGGACAGGGGGCTCAGATACGCAGTATTTT.

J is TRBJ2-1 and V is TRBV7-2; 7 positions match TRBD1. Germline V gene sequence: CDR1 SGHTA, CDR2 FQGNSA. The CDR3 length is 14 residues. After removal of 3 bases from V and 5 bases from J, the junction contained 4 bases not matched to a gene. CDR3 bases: TGTGCCAGCAGCTTCCGGACAGGAGACAATGAGCAGTTCTTC. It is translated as CASSFRTGDNEQFF.